Listed below are T cell receptor beta chains from one sample, sequenced in a study of blood T cell repertoires in COVID-19. Only in-frame clones appear in the TCRdb table, and some are missing; sequencing was by immunoSEQ multiplex PCR. The sample lists 100,000 to 150,000 clones; roughly 83% were seen once. The sequenced sample consisted of peripheral blood. These receptor sequences come from a woman aged 80 or over with acute or convalescent COVID-19. Both conserved end residues are part of each CDR3. The D gene is left open where the match is weak. Expanded clones are given a class, and other clones once, few, many or no size at all.

J gene | clone size | D gene | V gene | CDR3 protein | CDR3 DNA
TRBJ2-7 | NA | TRBD2 | TRBV3-1/TRBV3-2 | CASSPAGTSGLGEQYF | TGTGCCAGCAGCCCCGCCGGGACTAGCGGGTTGGGGGAGCAGTACTTC
TRBJ1-3 | NA | NA | TRBV19 | CASSMRHAGNTIYF | TGTGCCAGTAGTATGCGGCATGCTGGAAACACCATATATTTT
TRBJ2-7 | few | NA | TRBV6-5 | CASSYSREPTGEQYF | TGTGCCAGCAGTTACTCCCGGGAACCTACCGGCGAGCAGTACTTC
TRBJ1-5 | NA | TRBD1 | TRBV18 | CASSNRGEGQPQHF | TGTGCCAGCTCAAACAGGGGGGAAGGGCAGCCCCAGCATTTT
TRBJ1-5 | once | TRBD1 | TRBV4-1 | CASSQVSDRGAYSNQPQHF | TGCGCCAGCAGCCAAGTGTCGGACAGGGGGGCTTATAGCAATCAGCCCCAGCATTTT
TRBJ1-2 | NA | TRBD1 | TRBV19 | CASGHFRDRQGNNYGYTF | TGTGCCAGCGGCCACTTCCGGGACAGGCAAGGCAATAACTATGGCTACACCTTC
TRBJ2-7 | NA | NA | TRBV18 | CASSPPCVYEQYF | TGTGCCAGCTCCCCCCCATGCGTCTACGAGCAGTACTTC
TRBJ2-5 | NA | TRBD2 | TRBV5-6 | CASSFSLFAGVETQYF | TGTGCCAGCAGCTTTAGCTTATTTGCGGGGGTGGAGACCCAGTACTTC
TRBJ2-3 | NA | TRBD1 | TRBV19 | CASRIRTGSLTDTQYF | TGTGCCAGTAGAATTCGGACAGGGTCTCTCACAGATACGCAGTATTTT
TRBJ1-2 | NA | TRBD1 | TRBV18 | CASSPQGGYGYTF | TGTGCCAGCTCACCCCAGGGGGGTTATGGCTACACCTTC
TRBJ1-2 | NA | NA | TRBV29-1 | CSVDRAPYGYTF | TGCAGCGTTGACAGGGCTCCCTATGGCTACACCTTC
TRBJ1-1 | NA | NA | TRBV27 | CASSFPGATEAFF | TGTGCCAGCAGTTTCCCAGGGGCGACTGAAGCTTTCTTT
TRBJ1-2 | NA | NA | TRBV24-1 | CATSEGSNYGYTF | TGTGCCACCAGTGAGGGCAGTAACTATGGCTACACCTTC
TRBJ2-7 | once | TRBD1 | TRBV19 | CASSIVPGQGYEQYF | TGTGCCAGTAGTATAGTTCCCGGACAGGGCTACGAGCAGTACTTC
TRBJ1-4 | few | TRBD1 | TRBV9 | CASSLRTGPDEKLFF | TGTGCCAGCAGCCTCAGGACAGGGCCGGATGAAAAACTGTTTTTT
TRBJ1-1 | NA | TRBD1 | TRBV5-5 | CASSLVPDRGTEAFF | TGTGCCAGCAGCTTGGTTCCCGACAGGGGCACTGAAGCTTTCTTT
TRBJ2-5 | NA | TRBD2 | TRBV5-6 | CASSSGQGLAGGLGETQYF | TGTGCCAGCAGCTCGGGACAGGGACTAGCGGGGGGGCTCGGTGAGACCCAGTACTTC
TRBJ2-7 | NA | TRBD2 | TRBV4-3 | CASSQVGTSGRYEQYF | TGCGCCAGCAGCCAAGTGGGGACTAGCGGTCGCTACGAGCAGTACTTC
TRBJ2-5 | NA | TRBD2 | TRBV5-4 | CASSSRGGRQETQYF | TGTGCCAGCAGCTCCCGCGGGGGGCGGCAAGAGACCCAGTACTTC
TRBJ1-6 | NA | NA | TRBV6-5 | CASRLSGTLHSPLHF | TGTGCCAGCAGATTATCCGGGACACTACATTCACCCCTCCACTTT
TRBJ1-1 | NA | TRBD1 | TRBV9 | CASSVTGVRTEAFF | TGTGCCAGCAGCGTCACAGGGGTGCGCACTGAAGCTTTCTTT
TRBJ2-1 | few | NA | TRBV27 | CASSLEMASREQFF | TGTGCCAGCAGTTTAGAGATGGCTAGCCGCGAGCAGTTCTTC
TRBJ1-1 | NA | NA | TRBV27 | CASSFRGLTTRGRRDGALSKAFF | TGTGCCAGCAGTTTTAGGGGCTTGACTACCCGCGGCCGGCGGGACGGGGCCCTGTCGAAAGCTTTCTTT
TRBJ2-7 | once | TRBD1 | TRBV4-1 | CASSQDFSDREYYEQYF | TGCGCCAGCAGCCAAGATTTTTCTGACAGGGAGTACTACGAGCAGTACTTC
TRBJ2-1 | NA | TRBD2 | TRBV11-2 | CASSLDSGGPRGSNEQFF | TGTGCCAGCAGCTTGGATAGCGGGGGCCCCCGGGGGTCTAATGAGCAGTTCTTC
TRBJ2-1 | NA | NA | TRBV7-2 | CASSFGGLTDNEQFF | TGTGCCAGCAGCTTCGGGGGACTTACCGACAATGAGCAGTTCTTC
TRBJ2-7 | NA | TRBD1 | TRBV6-5 | CASSSQGAGSYEQYF | TGTGCCAGCAGTTCTCAGGGGGCTGGTAGTTACGAGCAGTACTTC
TRBJ2-7 | NA | TRBD1 | TRBV2 | CASSEAGQGDSYEQYF | TGTGCCAGCAGTGAGGCAGGACAGGGTGACTCCTACGAGCAGTACTTC
TRBJ1-1 | NA | TRBD1 | TRBV7-9 | CASSLPWMGQAAEAFF | TGTGCCAGCAGCCTCCCCTGGATGGGACAGGCCGCTGAAGCTTTCTTT
TRBJ1-5 | few | TRBD1 | TRBV7-8 | CASTNDRDGGPQHF | TGTGCCAGCACCAACGACAGGGATGGTGGGCCCCAGCATTTT